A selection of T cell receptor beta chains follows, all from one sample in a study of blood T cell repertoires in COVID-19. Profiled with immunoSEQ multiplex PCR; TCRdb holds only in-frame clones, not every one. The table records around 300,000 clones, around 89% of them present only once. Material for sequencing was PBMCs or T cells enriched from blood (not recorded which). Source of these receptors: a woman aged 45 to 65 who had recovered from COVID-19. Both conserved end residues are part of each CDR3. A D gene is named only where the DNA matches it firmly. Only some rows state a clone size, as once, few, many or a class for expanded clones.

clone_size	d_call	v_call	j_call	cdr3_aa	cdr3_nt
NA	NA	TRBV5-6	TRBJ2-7	CASSLALRAYEQYF	TGTGCCAGCAGCTTGGCTCTCAGGGCCTACGAGCAGTACTTC
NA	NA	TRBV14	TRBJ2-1	CASSQEKGGLGYNEQFF	TGTGCCAGCAGCCAAGAAAAAGGCGGGCTGGGTTACAATGAGCAGTTCTTC
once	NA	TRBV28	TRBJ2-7	CASSQGLYEQYF	TGTGCCAGCAGCCAGGGGCTCTACGAGCAGTACTTC
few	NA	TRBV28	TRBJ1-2	CASSLAAYGYTF	TGTGCCAGCAGTTTAGCAGCGTATGGCTACACCTTC
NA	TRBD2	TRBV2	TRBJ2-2	CASIPLAGFDTGELFF	TGTGCCAGCATACCACTAGCGGGGTTTGATACCGGGGAGCTGTTTTTT
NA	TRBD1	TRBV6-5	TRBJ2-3	CASRQTLQGSDTQYF	TGTGCCAGCAGACAAACATTACAGGGGTCAGATACGCAGTATTTT
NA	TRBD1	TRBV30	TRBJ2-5	CAWRTGTGQETQYF	TGTGCCTGGAGGACTGGGACAGGCCAAGAGACCCAGTACTTC
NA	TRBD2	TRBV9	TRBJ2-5	CASSVAGTSGAETQYF	TGTGCCAGCAGCGTAGCCGGGACTAGCGGAGCAGAGACCCAGTACTTC
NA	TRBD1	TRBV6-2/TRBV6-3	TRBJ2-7	CASSSWTGGNEQYF	TGTGCCAGCAGTTCTTGGACAGGGGGGAACGAGCAGTACTTC
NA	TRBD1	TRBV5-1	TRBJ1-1	CASSRDRGRLAFF	TGCGCCAGCAGCAGGGACAGGGGAAGGTTGGCTTTCTTT
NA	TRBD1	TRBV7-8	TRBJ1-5	CASSRGQGNNQPQHF	TGTGCCAGCAGCCGGGGACAGGGGAACAATCAGCCCCAGCATTTT
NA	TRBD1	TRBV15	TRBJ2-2	CATSLGGPNTGELFF	TGTGCCACCAGCCTAGGGGGCCCTAACACCGGGGAGCTGTTTTTT
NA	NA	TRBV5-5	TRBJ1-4	CASRDHSATNEKLFF	TGTGCCAGCAGAGATCACAGTGCAACTAATGAAAAACTGTTTTTT
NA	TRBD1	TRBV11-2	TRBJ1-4	CASSLEGQGSNEKLFF	TGTGCCAGCAGCTTAGAGGGACAGGGAAGTAATGAAAAACTGTTTTTT
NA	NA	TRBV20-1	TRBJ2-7	CSASFGGNEQYF	TGCAGTGCTAGTTTTGGGGGCAACGAGCAGTACTTC
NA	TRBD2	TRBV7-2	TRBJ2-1	CASSLRGHGGTSPHEQFF	TGTGCCAGCAGCTTACGCGGACATGGGGGGACTAGCCCCCATGAGCAGTTCTTC
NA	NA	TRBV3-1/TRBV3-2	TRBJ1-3	CASSRGGAGNTIYF	TGTGCCAGCAGCCGCGGAGGTGCTGGAAACACCATATATTTT
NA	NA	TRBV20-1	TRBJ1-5	CSASDMANQPQHF	TGCAGTGCTAGTGACATGGCCAATCAGCCCCAGCATTTT
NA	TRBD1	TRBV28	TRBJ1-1	CASSYQGANTEAFF	TGTGCCAGCAGTTACCAGGGGGCTAACACTGAAGCTTTCTTT
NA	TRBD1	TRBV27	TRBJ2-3	CASQTGTESTDTQYF	TGTGCCAGCCAAACGGGGACAGAAAGCACAGATACGCAGTATTTT
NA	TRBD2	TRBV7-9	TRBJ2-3	CASSLGLAGAGSTDTQYF	TGTGCCAGCAGCTTGGGACTAGCGGGAGCAGGAAGCACAGATACGCAGTATTTT
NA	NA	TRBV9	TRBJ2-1	CASSVQPGTHNEQFF	TGTGCCAGCAGCGTTCAACCCGGGACTCACAATGAGCAGTTCTTC
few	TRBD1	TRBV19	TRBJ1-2	CASSQGDRYNGYTF	TGTGCCAGTAGTCAGGGGGACAGATATAATGGCTACACCTTC
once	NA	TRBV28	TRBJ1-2	CASSLSSRAGLSGYTF	TGTGCCAGCAGTTTATCCTCTCGGGCAGGGCTTTCCGGCTACACCTTC
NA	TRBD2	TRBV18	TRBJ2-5	CASSPPGLAAQETQYF	TGTGCCAGCTCACCCCCGGGACTAGCGGCCCAAGAGACCCAGTACTTC
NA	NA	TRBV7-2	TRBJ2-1	CASSATLSSYNEQFF	TGTGCCAGCAGCGCCACTTTGAGCTCCTACAATGAGCAGTTCTTC
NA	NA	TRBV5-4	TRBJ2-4	CASSLVPQGAKNIQYF	TGTGCCAGCAGCTTGGTCCCTCAGGGGGCCAAAAACATTCAGTACTTC
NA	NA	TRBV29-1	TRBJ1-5	CSVVSGGQPQHF	TGCAGCGTTGTTAGCGGAGGTCAGCCCCAGCATTTT
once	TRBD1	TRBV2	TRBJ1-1	CASSRQGAGGGTEAFF	TGTGCCAGCAGCCGACAGGGGGCTGGCGGGGGCACTGAAGCTTTCTTT
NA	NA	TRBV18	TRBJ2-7	CASSPLELNYEQYF	TGTGCCAGCTCACCACTGGAGCTTAACTACGAGCAGTACTTC
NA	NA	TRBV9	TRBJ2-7	CASSVSPFFEQYF	TGTGCCAGCAGCGTATCCCCTTTTTTCGAGCAGTACTTC
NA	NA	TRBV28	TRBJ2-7	CASSLVGLEQYF	TGTGCCAGCAGTCTGGTCGGTTTGGAGCAGTACTTC
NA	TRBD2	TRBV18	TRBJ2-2	CASSRLDSGGNTGELFF	TGTGCCAGCTCACGACTCGATAGCGGGGGGAACACCGGGGAGCTGTTTTTT